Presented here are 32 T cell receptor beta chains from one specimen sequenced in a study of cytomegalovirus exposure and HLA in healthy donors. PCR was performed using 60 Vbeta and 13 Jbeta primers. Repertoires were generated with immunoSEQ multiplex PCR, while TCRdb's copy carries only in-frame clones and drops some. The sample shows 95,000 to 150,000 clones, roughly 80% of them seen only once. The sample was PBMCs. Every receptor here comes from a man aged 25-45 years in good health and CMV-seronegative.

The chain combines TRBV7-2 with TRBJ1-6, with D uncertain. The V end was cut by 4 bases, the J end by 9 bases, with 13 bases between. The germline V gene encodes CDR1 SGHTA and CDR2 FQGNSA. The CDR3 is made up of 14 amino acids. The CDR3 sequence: CASSSVFRSSPLHF. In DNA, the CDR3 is TGTGCCAGCAGCTCAGTTTTTAGGAGTTCACCCCTCCACTTT.

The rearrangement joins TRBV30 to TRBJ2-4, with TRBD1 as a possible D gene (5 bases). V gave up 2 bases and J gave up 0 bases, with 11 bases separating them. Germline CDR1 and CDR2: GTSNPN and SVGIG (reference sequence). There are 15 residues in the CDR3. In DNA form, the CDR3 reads TGTGCCTGGAGTCCGGTGACAGCAGCCAAAAACATTCAGTACTTC. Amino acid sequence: CAWSPVTAAKNIQYF.

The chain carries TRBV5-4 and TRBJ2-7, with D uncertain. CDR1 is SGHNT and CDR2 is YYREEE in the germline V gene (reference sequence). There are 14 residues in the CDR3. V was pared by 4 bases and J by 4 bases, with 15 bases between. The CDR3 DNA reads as TGTGCCAGCAGCCCCCCCTCATCCCGGTACGAGCAGTACTTC. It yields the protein CASSPPSSRYEQYF.

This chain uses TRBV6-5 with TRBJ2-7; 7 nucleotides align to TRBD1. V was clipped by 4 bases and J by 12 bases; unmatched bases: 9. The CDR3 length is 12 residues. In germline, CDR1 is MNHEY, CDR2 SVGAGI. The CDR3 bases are TGTGCCAGCAGTTTTCAGGGGACAGCACCGTACTTC. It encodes CASSFQGTAPYF.

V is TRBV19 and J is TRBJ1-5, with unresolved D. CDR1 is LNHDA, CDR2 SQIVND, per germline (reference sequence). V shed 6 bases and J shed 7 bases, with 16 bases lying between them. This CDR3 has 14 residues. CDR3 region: CASRPSVAGQPQHF. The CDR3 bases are TGTGCCAGTAGACCATCGGTGGCCGGGCAGCCCCAGCATTTT. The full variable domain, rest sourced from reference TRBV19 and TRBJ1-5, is DGGITQSPKYLFRKEGQNVTLSCEQNLNHDAMYWYRQDPGQGLRLIYYSQIVNDFQKGDIAEGYSVSREKKESFPLTVTSAQKNPTAFYLCASRPSVAGQPQHFGDGTRLSIL.

CDR3 nucleotides: TGTGCCAGCAGTCGCTTGTGGACAGGGGGCGACGAGACCCAGTACTTC. Translation: CASSRLWTGGDETQYF. V and J are TRBV7-9 and TRBJ2-5; 11 positions agree with TRBD1. Trimming at V came to 6 bases and at J to 5 bases, leaving 11 bases not matched to a gene. The CDR3 covers 16 residues. Germline loops: CDR1 SEHNR, CDR2 FQNEAQ (reference sequence).

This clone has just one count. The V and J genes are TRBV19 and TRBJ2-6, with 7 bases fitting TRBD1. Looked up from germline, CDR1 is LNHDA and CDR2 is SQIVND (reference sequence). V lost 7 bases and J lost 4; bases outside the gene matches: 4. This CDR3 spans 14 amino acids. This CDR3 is CASTPRGGANVLTF. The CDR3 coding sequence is TGTGCCAGTACCCCCAGGGGGGGGGCCAACGTCCTGACTTTC.

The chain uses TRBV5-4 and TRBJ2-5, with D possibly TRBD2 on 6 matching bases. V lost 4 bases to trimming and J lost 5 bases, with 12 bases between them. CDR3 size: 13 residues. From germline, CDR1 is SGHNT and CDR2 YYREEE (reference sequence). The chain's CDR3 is CASSTLAEETQYF. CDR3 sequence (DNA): TGTGCCAGCAGCACACTAGCAGAGGAGACCCAGTACTTC. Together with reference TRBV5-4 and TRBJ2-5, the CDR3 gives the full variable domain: ETGVTQSPTHLIKTRGQQVTLRCSSQSGHNTVSWYQQALGQGPQFIFQYYREEENGRGNFPPRFSGLQFPNYSSELNVNALELDDSALYLCASSTLAEETQYFGPGTRLLVL.

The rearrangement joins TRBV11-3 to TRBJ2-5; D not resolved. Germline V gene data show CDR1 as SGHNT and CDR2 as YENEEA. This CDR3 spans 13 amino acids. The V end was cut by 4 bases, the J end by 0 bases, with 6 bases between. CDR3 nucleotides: TGTGCCAGCAGCTCGCAGGACCAAGAGACCCAGTACTTC. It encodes CASSSQDQETQYF.

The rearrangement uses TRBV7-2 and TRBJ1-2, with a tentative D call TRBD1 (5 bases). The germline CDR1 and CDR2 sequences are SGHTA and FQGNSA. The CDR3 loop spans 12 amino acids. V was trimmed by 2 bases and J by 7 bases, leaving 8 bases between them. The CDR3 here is CASSLQGSGYTF. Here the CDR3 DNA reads TGTGCCAGCAGCTTACAGGGTTCTGGCTACACCTTC.

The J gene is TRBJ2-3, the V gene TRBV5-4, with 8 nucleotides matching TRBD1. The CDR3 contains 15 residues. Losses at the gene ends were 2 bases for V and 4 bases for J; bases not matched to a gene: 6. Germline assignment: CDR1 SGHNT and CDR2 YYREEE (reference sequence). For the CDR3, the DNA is TGTGCCAGCAGCTTTGACAGGGGCAGTTCAGATACGCAGTATTTT. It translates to CASSFDRGSSDTQYF.

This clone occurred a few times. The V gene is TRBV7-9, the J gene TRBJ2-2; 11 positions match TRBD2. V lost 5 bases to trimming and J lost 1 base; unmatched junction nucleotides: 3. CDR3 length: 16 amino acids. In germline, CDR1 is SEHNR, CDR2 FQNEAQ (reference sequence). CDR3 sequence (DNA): TGTGCCAGCAGCCACGGACTAGCGGGGAACACCGGGGAGCTGTTTTTT. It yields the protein CASSHGLAGNTGELFF.

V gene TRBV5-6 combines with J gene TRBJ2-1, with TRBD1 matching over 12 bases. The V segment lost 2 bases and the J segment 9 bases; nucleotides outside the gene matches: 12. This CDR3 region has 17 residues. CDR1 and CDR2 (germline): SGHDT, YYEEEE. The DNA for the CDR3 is TGTGCCAGCAGCTTCTCCGTGGGGGACAGGGGGCGCGTTGAGCAGTTCTTC. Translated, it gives CASSFSVGDRGRVEQFF.

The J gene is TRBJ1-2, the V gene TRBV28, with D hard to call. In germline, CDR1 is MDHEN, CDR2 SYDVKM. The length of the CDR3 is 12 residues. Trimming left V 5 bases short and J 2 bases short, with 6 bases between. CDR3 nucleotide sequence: TGTGCCAGCAGTACAGTGAACTATGGCTACACCTTC. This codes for CASSTVNYGYTF.

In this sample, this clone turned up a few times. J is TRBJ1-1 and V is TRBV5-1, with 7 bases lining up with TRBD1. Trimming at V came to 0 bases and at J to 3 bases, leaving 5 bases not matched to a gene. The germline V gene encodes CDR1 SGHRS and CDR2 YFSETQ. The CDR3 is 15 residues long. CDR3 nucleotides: TGCGCCAGCAGCTTGGTCACCAGGGGGGACACTGAAGCTTTCTTT. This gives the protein CASSLVTRGDTEAFF.

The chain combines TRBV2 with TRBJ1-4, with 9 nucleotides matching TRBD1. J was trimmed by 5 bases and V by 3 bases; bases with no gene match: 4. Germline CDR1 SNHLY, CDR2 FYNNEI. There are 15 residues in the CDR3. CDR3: CASSEQGQGNEKLFF. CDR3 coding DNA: TGTGCCAGCAGTGAGCAGGGACAGGGAAATGAAAAACTGTTTTTT.

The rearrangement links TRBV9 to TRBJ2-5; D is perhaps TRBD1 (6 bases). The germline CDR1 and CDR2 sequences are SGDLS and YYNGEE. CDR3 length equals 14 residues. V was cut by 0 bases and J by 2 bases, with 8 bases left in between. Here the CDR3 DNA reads TGTGCCAGCAGCGTAGGAGGGGGACAAGAGACCCAGTACTTC. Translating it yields CASSVGGGQETQYF.

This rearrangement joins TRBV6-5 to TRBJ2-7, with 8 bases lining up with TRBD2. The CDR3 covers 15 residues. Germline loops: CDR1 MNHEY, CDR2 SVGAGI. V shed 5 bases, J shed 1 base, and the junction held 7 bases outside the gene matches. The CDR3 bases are TGTGCCAGCAGTCCAGCGGGAGCAACGTCCTACGAGCAGTACTTC. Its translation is CASSPAGATSYEQYF.

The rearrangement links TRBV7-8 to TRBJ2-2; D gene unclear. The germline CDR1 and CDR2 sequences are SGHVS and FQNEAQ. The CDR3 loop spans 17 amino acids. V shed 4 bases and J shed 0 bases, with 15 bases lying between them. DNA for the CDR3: TGTGCCAGCAGCTCGCACCCTCGCCGCGCGAACACCGGGGAGCTGTTTTTT. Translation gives CASSSHPRRANTGELFF. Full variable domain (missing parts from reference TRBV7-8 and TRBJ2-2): GAGVSQSPRYKVAKRGQDVALRCDPISGHVSLFWYQQALGQGPEFLTYFQNEAQLDKSGLPSDRFFAERPEGSVSTLKIQRTQQEDSAVYLCASSSHPRRANTGELFFGEGSRLTVL.

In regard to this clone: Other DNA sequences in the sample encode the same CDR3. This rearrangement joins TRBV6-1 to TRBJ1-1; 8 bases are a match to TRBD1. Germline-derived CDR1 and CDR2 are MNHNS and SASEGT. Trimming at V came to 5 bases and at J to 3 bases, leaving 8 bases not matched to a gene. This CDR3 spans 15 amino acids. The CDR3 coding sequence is TGTGCCAGCAGTTTTCGACAGGGGTGGGACACTGAAGCTTTCTTT. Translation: CASSFRQGWDTEAFF.

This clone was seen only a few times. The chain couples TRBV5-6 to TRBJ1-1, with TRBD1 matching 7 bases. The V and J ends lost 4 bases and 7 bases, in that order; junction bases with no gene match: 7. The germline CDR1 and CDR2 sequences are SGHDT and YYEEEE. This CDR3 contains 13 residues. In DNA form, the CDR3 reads TGTGCCAGCAGCAGAGACAGGGTGGGTGAAGCTTTCTTT. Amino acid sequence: CASSRDRVGEAFF. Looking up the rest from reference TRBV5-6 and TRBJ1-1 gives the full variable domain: DAGVTQSPTHLIKTRGQQVTLRCSPKSGHDTVSWYQQALGQGPQFIFQYYEEEERQRGNFPDRFSGHQFPNYSSELNVNALLLGDSALYLCASSRDRVGEAFFGQGTRLTVV.

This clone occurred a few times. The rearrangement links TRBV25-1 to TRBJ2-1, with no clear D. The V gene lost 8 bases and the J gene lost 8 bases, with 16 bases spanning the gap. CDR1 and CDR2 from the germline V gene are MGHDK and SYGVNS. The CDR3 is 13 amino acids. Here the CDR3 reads CASGAHGVDEQFF. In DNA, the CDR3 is TGTGCCAGCGGAGCCCACGGCGTGGATGAGCAGTTCTTC. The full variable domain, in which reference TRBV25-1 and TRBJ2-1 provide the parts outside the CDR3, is EADIYQTPRYLVIGTGKKITLECSQTMGHDKMYWYQQDPGMELHLIHYSYGVNSTEKGDLSSESTVSRIRTEHFPLTLESARPSHTSQYLCASGAHGVDEQFFGPGTRLTVL.

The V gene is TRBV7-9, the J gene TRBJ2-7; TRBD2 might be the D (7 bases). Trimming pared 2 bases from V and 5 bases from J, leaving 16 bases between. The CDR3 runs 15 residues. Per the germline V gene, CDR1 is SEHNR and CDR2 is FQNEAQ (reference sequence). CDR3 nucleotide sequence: TGTGCCAGCAGCTTATTTGTCGGGGGGCAGAACGAGCAGTACTTC. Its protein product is CASSLFVGGQNEQYF.

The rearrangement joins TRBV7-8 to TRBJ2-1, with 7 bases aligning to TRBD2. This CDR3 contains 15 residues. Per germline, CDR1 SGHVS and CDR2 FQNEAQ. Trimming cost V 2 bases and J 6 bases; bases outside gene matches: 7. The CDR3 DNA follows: TGTGCCAGCAGCTTACCGGGACTACGGACCAATGAGCAGTTCTTC. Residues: CASSLPGLRTNEQFF.

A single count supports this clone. CDR3 bases: TGTGCCAGCAGCGTAGCAGGGGTTGATTCACCCCTCCACTTT. Translating gives CASSVAGVDSPLHF. V gene TRBV9 combines with J gene TRBJ1-6, with D maybe TRBD1 (6 bases). The CDR3 sequence is 14 residues long. Per the germline V gene, CDR1 is SGDLS and CDR2 is YYNGEE. Deletions cut 0 bases from V and 8 bases from J, with 9 bases between.

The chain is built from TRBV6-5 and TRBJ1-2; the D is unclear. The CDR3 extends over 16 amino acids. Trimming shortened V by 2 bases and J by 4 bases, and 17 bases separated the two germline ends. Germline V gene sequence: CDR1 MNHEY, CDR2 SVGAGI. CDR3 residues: CASSYQATGRAYGYTF. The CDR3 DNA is TGTGCCAGCAGTTACCAGGCTACGGGAAGGGCCTATGGCTACACCTTC.

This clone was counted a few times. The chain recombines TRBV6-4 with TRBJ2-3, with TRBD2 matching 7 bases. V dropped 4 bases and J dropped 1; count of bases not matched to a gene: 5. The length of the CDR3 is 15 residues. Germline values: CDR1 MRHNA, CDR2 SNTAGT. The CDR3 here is CASSVGAGGTDTQYF. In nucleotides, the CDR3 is TGTGCCAGCAGTGTCGGCGCGGGGGGCACAGATACGCAGTATTTT.

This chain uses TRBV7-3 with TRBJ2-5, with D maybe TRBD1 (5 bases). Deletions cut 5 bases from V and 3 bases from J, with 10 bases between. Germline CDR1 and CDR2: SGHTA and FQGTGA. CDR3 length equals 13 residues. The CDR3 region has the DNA TGTGCCAGCAGCCCCCAGGGAAAAGAGACCCAGTACTTC. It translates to CASSPQGKETQYF.

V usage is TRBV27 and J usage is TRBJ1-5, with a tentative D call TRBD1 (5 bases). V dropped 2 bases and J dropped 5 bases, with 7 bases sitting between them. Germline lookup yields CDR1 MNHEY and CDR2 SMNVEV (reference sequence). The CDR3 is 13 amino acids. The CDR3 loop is CASSLGGDQPQHF. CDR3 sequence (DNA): TGTGCCAGCAGTTTAGGAGGGGATCAGCCCCAGCATTTT.

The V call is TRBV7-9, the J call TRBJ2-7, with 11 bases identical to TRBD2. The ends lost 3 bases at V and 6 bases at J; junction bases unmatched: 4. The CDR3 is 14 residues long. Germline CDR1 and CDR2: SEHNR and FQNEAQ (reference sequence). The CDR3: CASSFASGGSEQYF. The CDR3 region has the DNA TGTGCCAGCAGCTTCGCTAGCGGGGGGTCCGAGCAGTACTTC.

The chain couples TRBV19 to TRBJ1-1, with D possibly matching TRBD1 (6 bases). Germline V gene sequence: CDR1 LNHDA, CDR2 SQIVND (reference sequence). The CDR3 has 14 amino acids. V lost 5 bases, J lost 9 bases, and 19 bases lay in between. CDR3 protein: CASSPRERGTKAFF. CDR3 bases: TGTGCCAGTAGTCCGCGGGAAAGGGGGACTAAAGCTTTCTTT.

The CDR3 nucleotides are TGTGCCAGCAGTTCCCCGGGAGGGAACACTGAAGCTTTCTTT. This translates into CASSSPGGNTEAFF. The chain has TRBV27 and TRBJ1-1; no firm D call. V was cut by 4 bases and J by 1 base, with 10 bases left in between. Per germline, CDR1 MNHEY and CDR2 SMNVEV (reference sequence). CDR3 length: 14 residues.